Listed below are T cell receptor beta chains from one sample, sequenced in a study of cytomegalovirus exposure and HLA in healthy donors. This table comes from immunoSEQ multiplex PCR, and its TCRdb copy is limited to in-frame clones, with some not included. The sample consists of 150,000 to 200,000 clones, around 80% of them appearing once. Sequenced material: PBMCs. All receptors derive from a man aged 18 to 30 in good health and CMV-seronegative. CDR3s include the opening cysteine and the closing phenylalanine or tryptophan. The D gene is left open where the match is weak. The size entry is marked missing in some rows and otherwise reads once, few, many or a size class.

TRBV28	-	TRBJ1-5	-	CASTVGANQPQHF	TGTGCCAGCACTGTGGGGGCAAATCAGCCCCAGCATTTT
TRBV7-9	-	TRBJ2-3	-	CSSSLIRDTDTQYF	TGTTCCAGCAGCTTAATAAGAGACACAGATACGCAGTATTTT
TRBV4-3	TRBD1	TRBJ2-7	few	CASSQSGTGRYEQYF	TGCGCCAGCAGCCAAAGTGGGACAGGTCGGTACGAGCAGTACTTC
TRBV30	TRBD2	TRBJ2-7	-	CAWREGTSGSYPTSYEQYF	TGTGCCTGGAGGGAGGGGACTAGCGGGAGTTACCCGACATCCTACGAGCAGTACTTC
TRBV6-1	TRBD2	TRBJ2-3	-	CASSDRLAGGPTDTQYF	TGTGCCAGCAGTGATAGACTAGCGGGGGGGCCTACAGATACGCAGTATTTT
TRBV2	-	TRBJ2-1	-	CASSEALRRGEQFF	TGTGCCAGCAGTGAAGCGCTTCGTCGCGGCGAGCAGTTCTTC
TRBV6-5	TRBD1	TRBJ1-1	few	CASSGRDRGTEAFF	TGTGCCAGCAGTGGACGGGACAGGGGAACTGAAGCTTTCTTT
TRBV19	TRBD2	TRBJ2-3	-	CASSWTSGSTDTQYF	TGTGCCAGTAGTTGGACTAGCGGAAGCACAGATACGCAGTATTTT
TRBV19	-	TRBJ1-1	-	CASSSGTGNTEAFF	TGTGCCAGTAGTTCGGGGACTGGGAACACTGAAGCTTTCTTT
TRBV2	-	TRBJ2-7	-	CASRGLDHHYEQYF	TGTGCCAGCAGGGGACTGGATCATCACTACGAGCAGTACTTC
TRBV7-2	-	TRBJ2-4	-	CASSLVGGLAKNIQYF	TGTGCCAGCAGCTTAGTTGGAGGGCTAGCCAAAAACATTCAGTACTTC
TRBV7-9	-	TRBJ2-5	-	CASSQWRGQETQYF	TGTGCCAGCAGCCAATGGAGGGGTCAAGAGACCCAGTACTTC
TRBV10-3	TRBD1	TRBJ2-6	-	CASGTGEGSGANVLTF	TGTGCCAGCGGAACAGGGGAAGGGTCTGGGGCCAACGTCCTGACTTTC